The 12 T cell receptor beta chains given below trace back to one sample, sequenced in a study of blood T cell repertoires in COVID-19. This table comes from immunoSEQ multiplex PCR, and its TCRdb copy is limited to in-frame clones, with some not included. The profile shows tens of thousands of clones, 79% of them singletons. Material: peripheral blood. These TCRs come from a man in his 60s with active or convalescent COVID-19.

The genes are TRBV28 and TRBJ1-5; D remains unclear. Between the trimmed V and J ends, which lost 2 bases and 0 bases, there was a span of 5 bases. Germline V gene lookup returns CDR1 MDHEN and CDR2 SYDVKM. The CDR3 is made up of 14 amino acids. The CDR3 DNA reads as TGTGCCAGCAGTTTAGTATCTAGCAATCAGCCCCAGCATTTT. Translated: CASSLVSSNQPQHF. The entire variable domain, with the rest obtained from reference TRBV28 and TRBJ1-5, is as follows: DVKVTQSSRYLVKRTGEKVFLECVQDMDHENMFWYRQDPGLGLRLIYFSYDVKMKEKGDIPEGYSVSREKKERFSLILESASTNQTSMYLCASSLVSSNQPQHFGDGTRLSIL.

The gene calls are TRBV11-3 and TRBJ2-1; 8 nucleotides agree with TRBD1. The trim removed 5 bases at V and 6 bases at J, leaving 3 bases unmatched. CDR1 is SGHNT and CDR2 is YENEEA in the germline V gene. This CDR3 contains 13 residues. The CDR3: CASSPTGGNEQFF. CDR3 sequence (DNA): TGTGCCAGCAGCCCTACAGGGGGCAATGAGCAGTTCTTC.

This chain links TRBV10-3 with TRBJ2-5; D unclear. Per the germline V gene, CDR1 is ENHRY and CDR2 is SYGVKD. CDR3 length: 13 residues. Deletions cut 3 bases from V and 1 base from J, with 6 bases between. This CDR3 is CAISEILQETQYF. The CDR3 DNA follows: TGTGCCATCAGTGAAATCCTCCAAGAGACCCAGTACTTC.

CDR3: CSASKGRAYYTF. CDR3 nucleotides: TGCAGTGCTAGTAAGGGGCGAGCCTATTACACCTTC. V gene TRBV20-1 combines with J gene TRBJ1-2; D perhaps matches TRBD1 (5 bases). The CDR3 is 12 amino acids. CDR1 is DFQATT, CDR2 SNEGSKA, per germline (reference sequence). Trimming shortened V by 3 bases and J by 11 bases, and 16 bases separated the two germline ends.

V usage is TRBV28 and J usage is TRBJ1-4; D is perhaps TRBD1 (5 bases). V lost 1 base, J lost 5 bases, and 8 bases lay in between. The germline CDR1 and CDR2 sequences are MDHEN and SYDVKM. The CDR3 totals 14 residues. The CDR3 DNA reads as TGTGCCAGCAGTTTATCCGGGGGGAATGAAAAACTGTTTTTT. Amino acid sequence: CASSLSGGNEKLFF.

The chain carries TRBV6-2 or TRBV6-3 and TRBJ1-5; D is undetermined. Trimming removed 2 bases at V and 4 bases at J, with 9 bases between. In germline, CDR1 is MNHEY, CDR2 SVGEGT. The CDR3 is made up of 14 amino acids. This CDR3 reads CASSYIQENQPQHF. For the CDR3, the DNA is TGTGCCAGCAGTTACATTCAGGAAAATCAGCCCCAGCATTTT.

V gene TRBV7-2 combines with J gene TRBJ1-1; no reliable D call. The length of the CDR3 is 14 residues. The germline V gene has CDR1 SGHTA and CDR2 FQGNSA. V was cut by 2 bases and J by 0 bases, with 7 bases left in between. The CDR3 spells CASSLFYLNTEAFF. The CDR3 DNA sequence: TGTGCCAGCAGCTTATTTTATCTGAACACTGAAGCTTTCTTT.

This clone has just a few counts. CDR3 sequence: CASSQFRAGTGSGYTF. CDR3 DNA sequence: TGCGCCAGCAGCCAATTCCGAGCCGGGACAGGGAGCGGCTACACCTTC. The chain uses TRBV4-1 and TRBJ1-2; TRBD1 agrees at 9 bases. Germline V gene sequence: CDR1 MGHRA, CDR2 YSYEKL. With 2 bases clipped from V and 8 bases from J, the junction kept 12 bases outside the gene matches. There are 16 residues in the CDR3.

J is TRBJ2-5 and V is TRBV5-1; tentative D call: TRBD2 (6 bases). The V gene's germline CDR1 is SGHRS and CDR2 YFSETQ. This CDR3 has 16 residues. V lost 0 bases, J lost 1 base, and 13 bases lay in between. The CDR3 here is CASSLGVAAPQETQYF. The CDR3 region has the DNA TGCGCCAGCAGCTTGGGAGTAGCGGCACCCCAAGAGACCCAGTACTTC.

V is TRBV6-5 and J is TRBJ1-4; D is uncertain. Germline CDR1 reads MNHEY; CDR2 reads SVGAGI. The CDR3 spans 14 residues. V was pared by 11 bases and J by 8 bases, with 21 bases between. The CDR3 DNA sequence: TGTGCCTCCCTAAGGGTGCGGACGGGAGAAAAACTGTTTTTT. Its translation is CASLRVRTGEKLFF.

V gene TRBV7-6 combines with J gene TRBJ2-2; D gene ambiguous. V was pared by 4 bases and J by 1 base, with 7 bases between. Germline V lookup: CDR1 SGHVS, CDR2 FNYEAQ. The CDR3 runs to 14 residues. The CDR3, as DNA: TGTGCCAGCAGCTCCACAGAGAACACCGGGGAGCTGTTTTTT. Translated, it gives CASSSTENTGELFF.

The rearrangement links TRBV29-1 to TRBJ1-2; 8 bases agree with TRBD1. CDR3 size: 14 residues. Germline CDR1 reads SQVTM; CDR2 reads ANQGSEA. V trimming: 3 bases; J trimming: 4 bases; junction bases outside the gene matches: 7. The DNA of the CDR3 is TGCAGCGTTGACAGGGGGCGACATAGCTATGGCTACACCTTC. It encodes CSVDRGRHSYGYTF.